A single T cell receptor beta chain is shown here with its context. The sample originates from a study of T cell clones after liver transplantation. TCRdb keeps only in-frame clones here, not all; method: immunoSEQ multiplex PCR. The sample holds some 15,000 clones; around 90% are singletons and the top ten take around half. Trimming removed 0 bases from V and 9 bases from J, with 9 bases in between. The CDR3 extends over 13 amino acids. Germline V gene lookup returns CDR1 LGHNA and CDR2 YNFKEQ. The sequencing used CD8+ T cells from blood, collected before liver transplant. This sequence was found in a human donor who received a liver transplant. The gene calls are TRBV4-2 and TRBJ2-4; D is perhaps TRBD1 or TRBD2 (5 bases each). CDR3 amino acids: CASSQDKGSIQYF. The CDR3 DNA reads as TGTGCCAGCAGCCAAGACAAGGGGAGCATTCAGTACTTC.